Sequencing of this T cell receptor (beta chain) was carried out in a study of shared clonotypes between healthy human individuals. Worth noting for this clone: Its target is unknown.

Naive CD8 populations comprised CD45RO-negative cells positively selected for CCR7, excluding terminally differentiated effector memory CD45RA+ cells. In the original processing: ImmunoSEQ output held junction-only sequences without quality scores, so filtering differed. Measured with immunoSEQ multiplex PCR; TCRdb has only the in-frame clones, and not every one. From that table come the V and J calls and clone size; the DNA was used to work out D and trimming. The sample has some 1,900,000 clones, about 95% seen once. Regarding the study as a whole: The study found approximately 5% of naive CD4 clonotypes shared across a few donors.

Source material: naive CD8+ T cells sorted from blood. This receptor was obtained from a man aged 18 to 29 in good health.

CDR3 in amino acids: CASSLMGVNEQYF. The CDR3 DNA reads TGTGCCAGCAGCTTAATGGGGGTAAACGAGCAGTACTTC. The rearrangement joins TRBV7-9 to TRBJ2-7, with D possibly being TRBD1 or TRBD2 (5 bases each). Trimming shortened V by 2 bases and J by 5 bases, and 10 bases separated the two germline ends. CDR1 SEHNR and CDR2 FQNEAQ come from the germline V gene (reference sequence). This CDR3 is built from 13 residues. The full variable domain, completed using reference TRBV7-9 and TRBJ2-7, is DTGVSQNPRHKITKRGQNVTFRCDPISEHNRLYWYRQTLGQGPEFLTYFQNEAQLEKSRLLSDRFSAERPKGSFSTLEIQRTEQGDSAMYLCASSLMGVNEQYFGPGTRLTVT.